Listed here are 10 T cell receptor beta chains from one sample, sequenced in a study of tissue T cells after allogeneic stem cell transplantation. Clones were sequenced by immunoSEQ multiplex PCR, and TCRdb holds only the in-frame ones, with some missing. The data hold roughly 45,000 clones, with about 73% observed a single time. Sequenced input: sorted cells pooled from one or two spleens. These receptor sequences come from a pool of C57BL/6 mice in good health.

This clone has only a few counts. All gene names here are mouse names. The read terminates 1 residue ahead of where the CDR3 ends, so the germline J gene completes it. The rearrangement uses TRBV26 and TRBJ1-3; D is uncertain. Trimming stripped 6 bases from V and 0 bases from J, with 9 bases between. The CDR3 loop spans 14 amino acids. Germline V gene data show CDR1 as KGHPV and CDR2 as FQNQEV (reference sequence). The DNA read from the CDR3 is TGTGCCAGCAGCCCTAGTAATTCTGGAAATACGCTCTAT. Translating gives CASSPSNSGNTLY. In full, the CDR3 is CASSPSNSGNTLYF.

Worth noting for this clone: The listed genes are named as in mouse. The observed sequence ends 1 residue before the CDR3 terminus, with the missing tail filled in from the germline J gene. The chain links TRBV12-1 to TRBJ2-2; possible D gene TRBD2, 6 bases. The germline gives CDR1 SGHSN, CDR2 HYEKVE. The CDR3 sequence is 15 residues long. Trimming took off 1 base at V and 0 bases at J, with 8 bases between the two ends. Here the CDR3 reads CASSLWGSNTGQLYF. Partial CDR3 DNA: TGTGCCAGCTCTCTTTGGGGGTCAAACACCGGGCAGCTCTAC. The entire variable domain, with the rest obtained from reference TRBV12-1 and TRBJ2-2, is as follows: DSGVVQSPRHIIKEKGGRSVLTCIPISGHSNVVWYQQTLGKELKFLIQHYEKVERDKGFLPSRFSVQQFDDYHSEMNMSALELEDSAMYFCASSLWGSNTGQLYFGEGSKLTVL.

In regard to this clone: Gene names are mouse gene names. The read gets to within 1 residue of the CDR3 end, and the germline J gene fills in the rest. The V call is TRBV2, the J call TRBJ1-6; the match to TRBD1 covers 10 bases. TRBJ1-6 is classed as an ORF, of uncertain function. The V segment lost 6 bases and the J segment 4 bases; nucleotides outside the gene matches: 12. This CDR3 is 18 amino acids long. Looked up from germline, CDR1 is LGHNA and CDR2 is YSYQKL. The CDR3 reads CASSPAGTGARYNSPLYF. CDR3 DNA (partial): TGTGCCAGCAGTCCTGCCGGGACAGGGGCCAGGTATAATTCGCCCCTCTAC.

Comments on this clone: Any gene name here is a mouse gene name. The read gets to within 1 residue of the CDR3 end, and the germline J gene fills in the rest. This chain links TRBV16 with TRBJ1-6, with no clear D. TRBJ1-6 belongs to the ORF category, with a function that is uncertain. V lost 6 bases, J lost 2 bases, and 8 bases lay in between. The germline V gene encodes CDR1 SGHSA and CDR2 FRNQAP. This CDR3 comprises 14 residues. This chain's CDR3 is CASSPGAYNSPLYF. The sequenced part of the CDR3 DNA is TGTGCAAGCAGTCCCGGGGCCTATAATTCGCCCCTCTAC.

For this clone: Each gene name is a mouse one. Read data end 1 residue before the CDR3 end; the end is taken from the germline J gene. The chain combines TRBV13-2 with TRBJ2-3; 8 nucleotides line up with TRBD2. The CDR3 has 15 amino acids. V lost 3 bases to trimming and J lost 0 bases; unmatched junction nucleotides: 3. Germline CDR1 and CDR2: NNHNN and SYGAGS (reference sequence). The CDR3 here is CASGGGGESAETLYF. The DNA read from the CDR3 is TGTGCCAGCGGTGGTGGGGGGGAAAGTGCAGAAACGCTGTAT.

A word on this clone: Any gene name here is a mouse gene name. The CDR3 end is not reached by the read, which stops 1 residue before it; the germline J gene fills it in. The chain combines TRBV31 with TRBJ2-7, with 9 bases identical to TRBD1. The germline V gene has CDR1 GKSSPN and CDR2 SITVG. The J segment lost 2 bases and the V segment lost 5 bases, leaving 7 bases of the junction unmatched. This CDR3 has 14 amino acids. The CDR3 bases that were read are TGTGCCTGGGTCCCTCGACAGGGGGCCTATGAACAGTAC. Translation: CAWVPRQGAYEQY. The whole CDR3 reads CAWVPRQGAYEQYF.

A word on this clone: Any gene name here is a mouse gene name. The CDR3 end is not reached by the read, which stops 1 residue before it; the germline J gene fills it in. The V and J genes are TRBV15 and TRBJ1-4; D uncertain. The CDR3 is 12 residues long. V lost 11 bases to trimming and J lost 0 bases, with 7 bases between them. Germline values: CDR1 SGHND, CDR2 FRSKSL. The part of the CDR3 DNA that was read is TGTGCCTGGAACTTTTCCAACGAAAGATTATTT. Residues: CAWNFSNERLF. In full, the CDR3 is CAWNFSNERLFF.

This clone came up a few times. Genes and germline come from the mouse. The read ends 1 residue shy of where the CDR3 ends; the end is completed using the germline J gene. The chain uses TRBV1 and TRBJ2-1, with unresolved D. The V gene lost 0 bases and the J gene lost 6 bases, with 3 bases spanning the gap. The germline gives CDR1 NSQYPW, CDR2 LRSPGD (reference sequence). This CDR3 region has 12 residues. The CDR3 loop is CTCSADSAEQFF. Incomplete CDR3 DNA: TGCACCTGCAGTGCAGACAGTGCTGAGCAGTTC.

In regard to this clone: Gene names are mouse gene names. CDR3 DNA, as far as it was read: TGCACCTGCGGCTGGGGTCTTAACCAAGACACCCAGTAC. The encoded protein is CTCGWGLNQDTQY. The whole CDR3 protein reads CTCGWGLNQDTQYF. The chain combines TRBV1 with TRBJ2-5; D might be TRBD2 (6 bases). The read ends 1 residue shy of where the CDR3 ends; the end is completed using the germline J gene. The CDR3 totals 14 residues. The germline gives CDR1 NSQYPW, CDR2 LRSPGD (reference sequence). Trimming left V 8 bases short and J 0 bases short, with 12 bases between.

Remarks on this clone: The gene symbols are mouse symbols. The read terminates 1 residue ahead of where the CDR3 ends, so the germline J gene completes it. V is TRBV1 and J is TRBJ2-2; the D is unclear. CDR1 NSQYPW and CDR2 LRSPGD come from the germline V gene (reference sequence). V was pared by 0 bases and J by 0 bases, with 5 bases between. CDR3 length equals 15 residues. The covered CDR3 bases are TGCACCTGCAGTGCAGACTGGACAAACACCGGGCAGCTCTAC. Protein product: CTCSADWTNTGQLY. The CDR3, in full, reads CTCSADWTNTGQLYF.